Listed below are T cell receptor beta chains from one sample, sequenced in a study of T cell responses to AZD1222 COVID-19 vaccine. This table comes from immunoSEQ multiplex PCR, and its TCRdb copy is limited to in-frame clones, with some not included. The sample contains fewer than 95,000 clones, 80% to 95% of which appear only once. The specimen comprised peripheral blood, sampled 28 days after the second AZD1222 dose. Receptors originate from an adult who received the AZD1222 COVID-19 vaccine. Each CDR3 is given with its conserved first and last residue. The order of the fields is D gene, V gene, J gene, clone size, CDR3 DNA, CDR3 protein. A D gene is named only where the DNA matches it firmly. Expanded clones are given a class, and other clones once, few, many or no size at all.

-	TRBV4-3	TRBJ2-1	-	TGCGCCAGCAGCCAAGATTTGGGGGGTGAGCAGTTCTTC	CASSQDLGGEQFF
TRBD2	TRBV6-2/TRBV6-3	TRBJ2-7	-	TGTGCCAGCAGTTACGGCGGTAGCGGGAATTCCTACGAGCAGTACTTC	CASSYGGSGNSYEQYF
TRBD2	TRBV15	TRBJ2-5	-	TGTGCCACCAGCAGAGATGAGTGGGAGCGGGAGCAGTACCAAGAGACCCAGTACTTC	CATSRDEWEREQYQETQYF
-	TRBV19	TRBJ2-1	once	TGTGCCAGTAGTACGGGACTGCCCAATGAGCAGTTCTTC	CASSTGLPNEQFF
TRBD2	TRBV27	TRBJ2-7	-	TGTGCCAGCAGTTTAAAGGGCGGGAGGGGAGAGCAGTACTTC	CASSLKGGRGEQYF
-	TRBV7-3	TRBJ2-2	-	TGTGCCAGCAGCTCGTTACTGAACACCGGGGAGCTGTTTTTT	CASSSLLNTGELFF
-	TRBV7-3	TRBJ2-1	-	TGTGCCAGCAGCTTGGGTGGCATGAATGAGCAGTTCTTC	CASSLGGMNEQFF
-	TRBV28	TRBJ2-3	-	TGTGCCAGCAGCCCGACCCGGAGTACGCAGTATTTT	CASSPTRSTQYF
TRBD1	TRBV27	TRBJ2-7	-	TGTGCCAGCAGGACAGGGGGCGAGCAGTACTTC	CASRTGGEQYF
-	TRBV28	TRBJ1-6	-	TGTGCCAGCAGTCCTGGAGCCAATGCCTCACCCCTCCACTTT	CASSPGANASPLHF
-	TRBV11-2	TRBJ2-1	-	TGTGCCAGCAGCCCTGATTTCTACAATGAGCAGTTCTTC	CASSPDFYNEQFF
-	TRBV29-1	TRBJ1-1	-	TGCAGCGCCCAGACGGGGAACACTGAAGCTTTCTTT	CSAQTGNTEAFF
-	TRBV10-3	TRBJ2-1	-	TGTGCCATCAGTGGAGGAGGGGCTATCGGGAATGAGCAGTTCTTC	CAISGGGAIGNEQFF
TRBD1	TRBV5-1	TRBJ2-2	-	TGCGCCAGCACCACAGGGGGCGCGGACACCGGGGAGCTGTTTTTT	CASTTGGADTGELFF
-	TRBV15	TRBJ2-7	-	TGTGCCACCAGCAGAGGCGCGACTAGTGTAAACGAGCAGTACTTC	CATSRGATSVNEQYF
-	TRBV28	TRBJ2-7	-	TGTGCCAGCAGTTTTTCCGGGAGATACGAGCAGTACTTC	CASSFSGRYEQYF
-	TRBV6-1	TRBJ2-7	-	TGTGCCAGCAGTGAAGCGGGGTACGAGCAGTACTTC	CASSEAGYEQYF
-	TRBV30	TRBJ1-2	-	TGTGCCTGGAGTCCCAGGGTGGGCTATGGCTACACCTTC	CAWSPRVGYGYTF
-	TRBV7-2	TRBJ2-5	-	TGTGCCAGCAGCGCACAGAGCCGCCAAGAGACCCAGTACTTC	CASSAQSRQETQYF
TRBD1	TRBV19	TRBJ1-4	-	TGTGCCAGTAGTCCTCAACAGGGGTCGGATTTTGAAAAACTGTTTTTT	CASSPQQGSDFEKLFF
TRBD2	TRBV6-5	TRBJ2-5	-	TGTGCCAGCAGTTATGGGACTAAGGAGACCCAGTACTTC	CASSYGTKETQYF
-	TRBV4-2	TRBJ2-3	-	TGTGCCAGCAGCCAAGATTTAGCCGAAGATACGCAGTATTTT	CASSQDLAEDTQYF
-	TRBV20-1	TRBJ1-4	-	TGCAGTGCTAGTGAGAGGGGAGGGGAAAAACTGTTTTTT	CSASERGGEKLFF
-	TRBV3-1/TRBV3-2	TRBJ2-3	-	TGTGCCAGCAGCCAAGTCCCGGGAGCAGATACGCAGTATTTT	CASSQVPGADTQYF
-	TRBV9	TRBJ1-2	-	TGTGCCAGCAGCTTCTCCCTCGACGCAGCCTATGGCTACACCTTC	CASSFSLDAAYGYTF
-	TRBV5-1	TRBJ2-7	once	TGCGCCAGCAGCTTGGCGGGGGACAGCTACGAGCAGTACTTC	CASSLAGDSYEQYF
-	TRBV27	TRBJ1-1	-	TGTGCCAGCAGTTTATACGGCGAGCTGGCTGAAGCTTTCTTT	CASSLYGELAEAFF
TRBD2	TRBV5-1	TRBJ2-3	few	TGCGCCAGCAGCTTAGCGGGAGGACCCACAGATACGCAGTATTTT	CASSLAGGPTDTQYF
-	TRBV7-2	TRBJ2-5	-	TGTGCCAGCAGCTTAGCGGAGCGGAGGGGGGAGACCCAGTACTTC	CASSLAERRGETQYF
-	TRBV27	TRBJ2-5	-	TGTGCCAGCAGTCCGACTAGACCTGAGGAGACCCAGTACTTC	CASSPTRPEETQYF
-	TRBV25-1	TRBJ2-7	-	TGTGCCAGCAGTGGATCTCAGGGTATATCCTACGAGCAGTACTTC	CASSGSQGISYEQYF
TRBD2	TRBV11-2	TRBJ2-2	once	TGTGCCAGCAGCCCTGGGGCGGGAGTCTCCGGGGAGCTGTTTTTT	CASSPGAGVSGELFF
TRBD2	TRBV9	TRBJ2-3	-	TGTGCCAGCAGCGTAAGGGGACTAGCGGGTTTCACAGATACGCAGTATTTT	CASSVRGLAGFTDTQYF
TRBD1	TRBV18	TRBJ2-7	-	TGTGCCAGCTCACCGGGACAGGGGGTCTACGAGCAGTACTTC	CASSPGQGVYEQYF
TRBD2	TRBV5-5	TRBJ2-1	-	TGTGCCAGCAGCTTGATCAGCGGGAGAGTTTACAATGAGCAGTTCTTC	CASSLISGRVYNEQFF
-	TRBV5-1	TRBJ1-3	-	TGCGCCAGCAGTGCGGCCTTGGGCTCTGGAAACACCATATATTTT	CASSAALGSGNTIYF
-	TRBV5-4	TRBJ2-2	-	TGTGCCAGCAGCCCCAGGAGAGGCCTAGAGACCGGGGAGCTGTTTTTT	CASSPRRGLETGELFF
-	TRBV6-2/TRBV6-3	TRBJ2-5	-	TGTGCCAGCAGTTACTGGACGGCAGGCTCGCCCCAAGAGACCCAGTACTTC	CASSYWTAGSPQETQYF
-	TRBV28	TRBJ1-4	-	TGTGCCAGCAGTTTAAGATTGCCGGAAAAACTGTTTTTT	CASSLRLPEKLFF
TRBD2	TRBV7-2	TRBJ2-3	-	TGTGCCAGCAGCTGGATAGCTGGCGGGAGGGATACGCAGTATTTT	CASSWIAGGRDTQYF
TRBD2	TRBV5-1	TRBJ2-1	-	TGCGCCAGCAGAAAGACTAGCGGGAGATCCTACAATGAGCAGTTCTTC	CASRKTSGRSYNEQFF
TRBD2	TRBV19	TRBJ2-7	once	TGTGCCAGTAGTAGTAGGGGGTCGGTAGCGGGAGGATACGAGCAGTACTTC	CASSSRGSVAGGYEQYF
-	TRBV6-2/TRBV6-3	TRBJ1-5	-	TGTGCCAGCAGTTACTGGGGCCTAAATCAGCCCCAGCATTTT	CASSYWGLNQPQHF
-	TRBV10-3	TRBJ1-1	-	TGTGCCATCAGTGAGTCAAGGGAGGGCACTGAAGCTTTCTTT	CAISESREGTEAFF
-	TRBV5-8	TRBJ2-5	-	TGTGCCAGCAGCTTGGGAACTTTTCAAGAGACCCAGTACTTC	CASSLGTFQETQYF
-	TRBV4-1	TRBJ1-5	-	TGCGCCAGCAGCCAAGGACGGTTGGGCAGGGTAGGTCAGCCCCAGCATTTT	CASSQGRLGRVGQPQHF
TRBD1	TRBV5-4	TRBJ2-7	-	TGTGCCACCATGGACAGGGCCGAGCAGTACTTC	CATMDRAEQYF
-	TRBV29-1	TRBJ1-4	-	TGCAGCGTTGAGGCGGCAACTAATGAAAAACTGTTTTTT	CSVEAATNEKLFF
-	TRBV27	TRBJ2-1	-	TGTGCCAGCAGACCCTGGGAAGGGCGGGACTGGGGGAATGAGCAGTTCTTC	CASRPWEGRDWGNEQFF
TRBD2	TRBV20-1	TRBJ2-5	-	TGCAGTGCTAGTGGCGCGGGAGGACTCGGAGAGACCCAGTACTTC	CSASGAGGLGETQYF
-	TRBV1	TRBJ2-4	-	TGCACCAGCAGCCCCCAGCACAGACAGGGACTAGCCAAAAACATTCAGTACTTC	CTSSPQHRQGLAKNIQYF
-	TRBV28	TRBJ1-6	-	TGTGCCAGCAGTCGGGACTCACCCCTCCACTTT	CASSRDSPLHF
TRBD2	TRBV10-2	TRBJ2-7	-	TGCGCCAGCAGTGTCCTAGCGGGAGCCTACGAGCAGTACTTC	CASSVLAGAYEQYF
TRBD2	TRBV13	TRBJ2-7	-	TGTGCCAGCAGCTTAGGGCCCCTAGCGGGAGGGTACGAGCAGTACTTC	CASSLGPLAGGYEQYF